This paragraph covers one T cell receptor (beta chain) sequence. The CDR3 extends over 15 amino acids. With 4 bases removed from V and 0 bases from J, the gap between germline ends came to 11 bases. Germline V CDR1 and CDR2: SGHRS, YFSETQ. The entry originates in a study of OX40 agonist ivuxolimab in advanced cancers. Turning to the study itself: With ivuxolimab, an agonistic anti-OX40 (CD134) antibody, patients were treated. The dose of intravenous ivuxolimab that patients received every 2 weeks ranged from 0.01 to 10 mg/kg.

Data came from immunoSEQ multiplex PCR; TCRdb stores just in-frame clones and leaves some out. This table holds tens of thousands of clones, 87% found once. The input for sequencing was CD4+ or CD8+ T cells sorted from blood, taken in a trial of the OX40 agonist ivuxolimab. The TCR comes from an adult with an advanced solid tumor such as melanoma, head and neck, liver or kidney cancer. This sequence joins TRBV5-1 and TRBJ1-3; no definite D call. CDR3 in amino acids: CASSGMGSSGNTIYF. In nucleotides, the CDR3 is TGCGCCAGCAGCGGGATGGGGAGCTCTGGAAACACCATATATTTT.